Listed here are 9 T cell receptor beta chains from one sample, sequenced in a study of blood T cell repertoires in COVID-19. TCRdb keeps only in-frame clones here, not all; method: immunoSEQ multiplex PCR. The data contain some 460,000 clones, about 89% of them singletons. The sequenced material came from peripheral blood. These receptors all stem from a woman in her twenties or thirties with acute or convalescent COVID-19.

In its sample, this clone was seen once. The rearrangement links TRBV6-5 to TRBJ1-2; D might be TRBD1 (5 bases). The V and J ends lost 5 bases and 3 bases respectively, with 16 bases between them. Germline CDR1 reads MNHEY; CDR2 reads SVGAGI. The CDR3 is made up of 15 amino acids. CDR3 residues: CASSRPQQVYYGYTF. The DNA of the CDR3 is TGTGCCAGCAGTAGGCCCCAACAGGTCTACTATGGCTACACCTTC.

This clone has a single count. CDR3 nucleotide sequence: TGTGCCAGCAGCTCCCAGGGTACCTATGGCTACACCTTC. It codes for CASSSQGTYGYTF. The rearrangement links TRBV7-8 to TRBJ1-2; perhaps TRBD1 as D (5 bases). The CDR3 covers 13 residues. V was shortened by 4 bases and J by 4 bases, with 10 bases between the two germline ends. The germline V gene has CDR1 SGHVS and CDR2 FQNEAQ. Together with reference TRBV7-8 and TRBJ1-2, the CDR3 gives the full variable domain: GAGVSQSPRYKVAKRGQDVALRCDPISGHVSLFWYQQALGQGPEFLTYFQNEAQLDKSGLPSDRFFAERPEGSVSTLKIQRTQQEDSAVYLCASSSQGTYGYTFGSGTRLTVV.

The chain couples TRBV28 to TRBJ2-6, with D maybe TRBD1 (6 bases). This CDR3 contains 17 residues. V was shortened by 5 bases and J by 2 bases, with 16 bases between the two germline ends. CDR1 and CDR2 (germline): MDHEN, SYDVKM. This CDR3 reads CASSKLQGLAGANVLTF. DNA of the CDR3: TGTGCCAGCAGTAAGCTACAGGGCTTGGCTGGGGCCAACGTCCTGACTTTC.

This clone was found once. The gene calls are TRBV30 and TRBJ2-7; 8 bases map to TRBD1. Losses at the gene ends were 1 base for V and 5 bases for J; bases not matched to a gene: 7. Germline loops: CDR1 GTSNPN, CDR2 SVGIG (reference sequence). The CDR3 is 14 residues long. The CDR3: CAWSADRARNEQYF. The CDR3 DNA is TGTGCCTGGAGTGCGGACAGGGCTCGGAACGAGCAGTACTTC.

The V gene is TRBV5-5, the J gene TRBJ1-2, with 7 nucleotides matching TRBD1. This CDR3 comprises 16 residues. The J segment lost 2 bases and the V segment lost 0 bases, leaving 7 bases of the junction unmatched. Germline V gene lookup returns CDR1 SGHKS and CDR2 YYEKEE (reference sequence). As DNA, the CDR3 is TGTGCCAGCAGCTTGGAAAGGACAGGAATAAACTATGGCTACACCTTC. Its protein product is CASSLERTGINYGYTF.

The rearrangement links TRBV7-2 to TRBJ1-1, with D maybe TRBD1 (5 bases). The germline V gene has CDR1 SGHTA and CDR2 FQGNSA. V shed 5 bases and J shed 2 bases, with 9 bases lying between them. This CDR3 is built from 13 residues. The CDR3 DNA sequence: TGTGCCAGCAGCCCCAGGGTAAACACTGAAGCTTTCTTT. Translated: CASSPRVNTEAFF.

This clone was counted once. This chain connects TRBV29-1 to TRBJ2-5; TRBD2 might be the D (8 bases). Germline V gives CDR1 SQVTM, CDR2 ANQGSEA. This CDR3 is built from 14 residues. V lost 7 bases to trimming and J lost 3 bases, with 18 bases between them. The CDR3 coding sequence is TGCAGCGGGTGGGACAGCGGGGGAGAAGAGACCCAGTACTTC. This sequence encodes CSGWDSGGEETQYF.

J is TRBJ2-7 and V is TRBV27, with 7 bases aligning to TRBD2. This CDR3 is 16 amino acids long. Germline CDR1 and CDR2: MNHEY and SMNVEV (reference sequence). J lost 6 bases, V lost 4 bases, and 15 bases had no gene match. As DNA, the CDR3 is TGTGCCAGCAGTTCTAAGCAAACCGGGAGGAGCTCCGAGCAGTACTTC. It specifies CASSSKQTGRSSEQYF.

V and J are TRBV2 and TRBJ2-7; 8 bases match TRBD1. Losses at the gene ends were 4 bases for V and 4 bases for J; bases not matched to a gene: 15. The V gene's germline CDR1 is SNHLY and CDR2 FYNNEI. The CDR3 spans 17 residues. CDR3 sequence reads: CASSVHKDRVGSYEQYF. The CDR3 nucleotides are TGTGCCAGCAGTGTACACAAGGACAGGGTCGGATCGTACGAGCAGTACTTC. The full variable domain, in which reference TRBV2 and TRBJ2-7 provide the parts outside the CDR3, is EPEVTQTPSHQVTQMGQEVILRCVPISNHLYFYWYRQILGQKVEFLVSFYNNEISEKSEIFDDQFSVERPDGSNFTLKIRSTKLEDSAMYFCASSVHKDRVGSYEQYFGPGTRLTVT.